These 20 T cell receptor beta chains were sequenced from one sample in a study of cytomegalovirus exposure and HLA in healthy donors. PCR used 60 Vbeta primers and 13 Jbeta primers. Libraries were prepared by immunoSEQ multiplex PCR; TCRdb keeps only in-frame clonotypes and omits some of them. The top ten hold 3.1% of the sample, which has approximately 170,000 clones, 74% seen once. Sequencing was done on a sample of PBMCs. All receptors come from a woman in her twenties or thirties in good health and CMV-seropositive.

The chain couples TRBV5-6 to TRBJ2-5, with TRBD2 as a possible D gene (5 bases). The end of the DNA fits TRBJ2-7 better, so the J call may be wrong. CDR1 is SGHDT, CDR2 YYEEEE, per germline. There are 14 residues in the CDR3. CDR3 sequence (DNA): TGTGCCAGCAGCTTCGGGGTGGTCACCTACGAGCAGTACTTC. Its protein is CASSFGVVTYEQYF.

The chain recombines TRBV13 with TRBJ1-1; possibly TRBD1 for D (5 bases). V was cut by 5 bases and J by 8 bases, with 12 bases left in between. CDR1 and CDR2 from the germline V gene are PRHDT and FYEKMQ (reference sequence). The CDR3 covers 12 residues. The CDR3 bases are TGTGCCAGCAGCCCGTTGAGGACAGAAGCTTTCTTT. Protein: CASSPLRTEAFF.

The chain joins TRBV5-1 to TRBJ2-7, with TRBD2 as a possible D gene (6 bases). CDR1 and CDR2 from the germline V gene are SGHRS and YFSETQ. Trimming took 4 bases from V and 3 from J, leaving 11 bases between them. This CDR3 is 13 amino acids long. DNA for the CDR3: TGCGCCAGCAGCCCCCGGACTAACTACGAGCAGTACTTC. It encodes CASSPRTNYEQYF.

This clone has a single count. The chain recombines TRBV6-6 with TRBJ1-5; 7 nucleotides align to TRBD1. V was pared by 8 bases and J by 0 bases, with 10 bases of the junction left unmatched. This CDR3 region has 16 residues. CDR1 MNHNY and CDR2 SVGAGI come from the germline V gene (reference sequence). This chain's CDR3 is CASCQGDAYSNQPQHF. DNA for the CDR3: TGTGCCAGCTGCCAGGGGGATGCCTATAGCAATCAGCCCCAGCATTTT.

Details on this clone: At one of its ends the junction is not consistent with the germline gene, which may arise from a read error. J is TRBJ1-1 and V is TRBV19, with D maybe TRBD1 (5 bases). The CDR3 runs to 13 residues. Per the germline V gene, CDR1 is LNHDA and CDR2 is SQIVND (reference sequence). The chain's CDR3 is CASSRSRATEALF. CDR3 in DNA: TGTGCCAGTAGTCGTTCCAGGGCCACTGAAGCTCTCTTT.

This clone occurred once. J is TRBJ2-7 and V is TRBV14, with a weak D call TRBD2 (6 bases). CDR3 length equals 13 residues. The V gene lost 3 bases and the J gene lost 5 bases, with 11 bases spanning the gap. Germline CDR1 is SGHDN and CDR2 is FVKESK. CDR3 in amino acids: CASSQGLGNEQYF. CDR3 in DNA: TGTGCCAGCAGCCAGGGACTCGGGAACGAGCAGTACTTC.

The chain is built from TRBV4-1 and TRBJ2-1, with 10 bases fitting TRBD2. CDR1 is MGHRA, CDR2 YSYEKL, per germline. The V segment lost 4 bases and the J segment 7 bases; nucleotides outside the gene matches: 13. This CDR3 contains 17 residues. The CDR3 sequence is CASSPGLAGVVWNEQFF. The DNA for the CDR3 is TGCGCCAGCAGCCCGGGCCTAGCGGGAGTCGTGTGGAATGAGCAGTTCTTC.

CDR3 nucleotide sequence: TGTGCCAGCAGCCGGCTGGACAGGCGGACCTACGAGCAGTACTTC. Protein sequence: CASSRLDRRTYEQYF. This sequence joins TRBV28 and TRBJ2-7; 7 bases agree with TRBD1. Germline V gives CDR1 MDHEN, CDR2 SYDVKM. Losses at the gene ends were 6 bases for V and 2 bases for J; bases not matched to a gene: 10. The CDR3 length is 15 residues.

About this clone: One end of the junction is discordant with germline, which a read error may explain. The chain links TRBV4-1 to TRBJ2-7, with 10 bases fitting TRBD2. Germline lookup yields CDR1 MGHRA and CDR2 YSYEKL. CDR3 length: 14 amino acids. DNA for the CDR3: TGCGCCAGCAGCCAAGATAGGACTAGCGGAACCACTAACTTC. This translates into CASSQDRTSGTTNF.

The chain is built from TRBV7-9 and TRBJ2-1, with 8 bases that match TRBD2. This CDR3 is 15 amino acids long. Germline V gene data show CDR1 as SEHNR and CDR2 as FQNEAQ (reference sequence). Trimming cost V 2 bases and J 7 bases; bases outside gene matches: 7. Written as DNA, the CDR3 is TGTGCCAGCAGCTTATCGGGAGGGCCCTCGAATGAGCAGTTCTTC. It codes for CASSLSGGPSNEQFF.

This chain links TRBV18 with TRBJ1-4, with TRBD1 identical over 7 bases. This CDR3 has 14 residues. Trimming took 2 bases from V and 8 from J; bases not matched to a gene: 5. Per the germline V gene, CDR1 is KGHSH and CDR2 is LQKENI. The CDR3 here is CASSPGTGVEKLFF. CDR3 nucleotide sequence: TGTGCCAGCTCACCAGGAACAGGGGTAGAAAAACTGTTTTTT.

V is TRBV5-1 and J is TRBJ1-2; 7 nucleotides agree with TRBD1. CDR1 and CDR2 (germline): SGHRS, YFSETQ. The CDR3 is 14 residues long. J lost 3 bases, V lost 4 bases, and 6 bases had no gene match. The CDR3 is CASSPGTDDYGYTF. Here the CDR3 DNA reads TGCGCCAGCAGCCCAGGGACAGATGACTATGGCTACACCTTC. The full variable domain, its missing parts supplied by reference TRBV5-1 and TRBJ1-2, is KAGVTQTPRYLIKTRGQQVTLSCSPISGHRSVSWYQQTPGQGLQFLFEYFSETQRNKGNFPGRFSGRQFSNSRSEMNVSTLELGDSALYLCASSPGTDDYGYTFGSGTRLTVV.

The chain couples TRBV6-1 to TRBJ2-3; 8 bases map to TRBD2. CDR1 is MNHNS and CDR2 is SASEGT in the germline V gene. The CDR3 spans 15 residues. V was clipped by 8 bases and J by 1 base; unmatched bases: 8. For the CDR3, the DNA is TGTGCCAGCGCCGGGGGGGAGGGGGGCACAGATACGCAGTATTTT. This gives the protein CASAGGEGGTDTQYF.

The chain joins TRBV6-5 to TRBJ2-3; TRBD2 aligns across 12 bases. The CDR3 contains 16 residues. V dropped 2 bases and J dropped 3; count of bases not matched to a gene: 3. Germline V gene lookup returns CDR1 MNHEY and CDR2 SVGAGI. The CDR3 is CASSYTGLAGTDTQYF. CDR3 sequence (DNA): TGTGCCAGCAGTTACACCGGACTAGCGGGAACAGATACGCAGTATTTT.

The chain uses TRBV11-2 and TRBJ2-1, with 7 nucleotides matching TRBD2. The germline gives CDR1 SGHAT, CDR2 FQNNGV. The length of the CDR3 is 17 residues. Trimming cost V 1 base and J 2 bases; bases outside gene matches: 8. The CDR3 is CASSLATGGRPYNEQFF. Written as DNA, the CDR3 is TGTGCCAGCAGCTTAGCTACGGGAGGTCGCCCCTACAATGAGCAGTTCTTC.

J is TRBJ2-7 and V is TRBV27, with 7 positions matching TRBD2. Germline V gene data show CDR1 as MNHEY and CDR2 as SMNVEV (reference sequence). V dropped 2 bases and J dropped 5; count of bases not matched to a gene: 6. This CDR3 spans 14 amino acids. This CDR3 is CASSLGGSVDEQYF. The DNA for the CDR3 is TGTGCCAGCAGTTTAGGCGGGAGTGTCGACGAGCAGTACTTC.

This sequence joins TRBV5-1 and TRBJ2-7; weak D call: TRBD2 (6 bases). Germline CDR1 SGHRS, CDR2 YFSETQ. The CDR3 runs 12 residues. Between the trimmed V and J ends, which lost 3 bases and 13 bases, there was a span of 17 bases. DNA for the CDR3: TGCGCCAGCAGCTCGTATGGCGGGGAAGGTTACTTC. Its protein is CASSSYGGEGYF.

This sequence joins TRBV29-1 and TRBJ2-7; D remains ambiguous. V was pared by 3 bases and J by 1 base, with 7 bases between. This CDR3 has 12 residues. In germline, CDR1 is SQVTM, CDR2 ANQGSEA. CDR3 nucleotide sequence: TGCAGCGTTGACGGTGATTCCTACGAGCAGTACTTC. Residues: CSVDGDSYEQYF.

The chain uses TRBV7-6 and TRBJ2-3; D gene uncertain. This CDR3 spans 13 amino acids. The ends were cut back, 5 bases at V and 0 bases at J, with 6 bases in the middle. Germline-derived CDR1 and CDR2 are SGHVS and FNYEAQ. This CDR3 reads CASSTISTDTQYF. The CDR3 DNA sequence: TGTGCCAGCAGCACAATCAGCACAGATACGCAGTATTTT. Full variable domain (rest looked up from reference TRBV7-6 and TRBJ2-3): GAGVSQSPRYKVTKRGQDVALRCDPISGHVSLYWYRQALGQGPEFLTYFNYEAQQDKSGLPNDRFSAERPEGSISTLTIQRTEQRDSAMYRCASSTISTDTQYFGPGTRLTVL.

The V and J genes are TRBV28 and TRBJ2-7, with 10 bases lining up with TRBD1. Germline trimming cut 6 bases from V and 13 bases from J; bases unmatched to any gene: 9. The germline CDR1 and CDR2 sequences are MDHEN and SYDVKM. The CDR3 runs 12 residues. CDR3 nucleotide sequence: TGTGCCAGCAGCCAGAGACAGGGGGCGTTCTACTTC. This encodes CASSQRQGAFYF.